The next 28 T cell receptor beta chains were all read from a single sample in a study of cytomegalovirus exposure and HLA in healthy donors. Using immunoSEQ multiplex PCR, the repertoire was profiled, and TCRdb retains in-frame clones only, with some absent. The sample holds 150,000 to 200,000 clones, around four fifths seen once. The sample comprised PBMCs. All receptors come from a man between 25 and 39 years old in good health and CMV-seropositive.

This chain uses TRBV4-1 with TRBJ2-5; weak D call: TRBD2 (7 bases). Germline loops: CDR1 MGHRA, CDR2 YSYEKL. V gave up 2 bases and J gave up 6 bases, with 13 bases separating them. The CDR3 runs to 14 residues. CDR3 nucleotide sequence: TGCGCCAGCAGCCAAATAGGGGGGGCAAAGACCCAGTACTTC. Amino acids: CASSQIGGAKTQYF.

This chain joins TRBV7-3 and TRBJ1-5; no definite D call. The V end lost 5 bases, the J end lost 10 bases, and 6 bases lay between the germline ends. Germline values: CDR1 SGHTA, CDR2 FQGTGA. The CDR3 runs 10 residues. The CDR3 sequence is CASSEHPQHF. In DNA, the CDR3 is TGTGCCAGCAGCGAACACCCCCAGCATTTT.

This chain joins TRBV20-1 and TRBJ2-7; D not resolved. This CDR3 has 11 residues. V was clipped by 6 bases and J by 7 bases, with 13 bases between them. The V gene's germline CDR1 is DFQATT and CDR2 SNEGSKA (reference sequence). The CDR3 DNA reads TGCAGTGCCAACCAACTCCGGGAGCAGTACTTC. Protein product: CSANQLREQYF.

The V and J genes are TRBV4-3 and TRBJ2-2, with 10 bases fitting TRBD2. V was clipped by 0 bases and J by 0 bases; unmatched bases: 7. The CDR3 is 19 residues long. The germline CDR1 and CDR2 sequences are LGHNA and YSLEER. The CDR3 sequence: CASSQDKLAGASNTGELFF. Here the CDR3 DNA reads TGCGCCAGCAGCCAAGATAAGCTAGCGGGGGCCTCGAACACCGGGGAGCTGTTTTTT.

This sequence joins TRBV6-5 and TRBJ2-1; tentative D call: TRBD1 (7 bases). Trimming removed 9 bases at V and 2 bases at J, with 14 bases between. The CDR3 runs to 14 residues. Germline V CDR1 and CDR2: MNHEY, SVGAGI. CDR3 bases: TGTGCCAGTCGGGGGACAGAACCCTACAATGAGCAGTTCTTC. The encoded protein is CASRGTEPYNEQFF.

V usage is TRBV7-2 and J usage is TRBJ1-6; D unresolved. The germline gives CDR1 SGHTA, CDR2 FQGNSA. This CDR3 spans 15 amino acids. Trimming removed 4 bases at V and 7 bases at J, with 14 bases between. CDR3 nucleotide sequence: TGTGCCAGCAGCTCGGGTGATACCCAAAATTCACCCCTCCACTTT. Its protein product is CASSSGDTQNSPLHF.

The J gene is TRBJ2-7, the V gene TRBV19; 8 bases fit TRBD2. The CDR3 loop spans 12 amino acids. Trimming at V came to 6 bases and at J to 9 bases, leaving 7 bases not matched to a gene. Germline V gene data show CDR1 as LNHDA and CDR2 as SQIVND (reference sequence). Here the CDR3 reads CASSPRGGGQYF. The CDR3 coding sequence is TGTGCCAGTAGCCCACGGGGGGGCGGGCAGTACTTC.

The chain links TRBV9 to TRBJ1-2; 8 nucleotides match TRBD1. The CDR3 totals 16 residues. Germline values: CDR1 SGDLS, CDR2 YYNGEE. V lost 0 bases to trimming and J lost 4 bases; unmatched junction nucleotides: 8. CDR3 in DNA: TGTGCCAGCAGCGTAGATGGGACAGGTGATCTCTATGGCTACACCTTC. Translated: CASSVDGTGDLYGYTF.

This clone was observed a single time. Here the CDR3 DNA reads TGTGCCAGTTTGGGCCGGGACAGGGGTTTAGATACGCAGTATTTT. As protein: CASLGRDRGLDTQYF. The rearrangement links TRBV19 to TRBJ2-3, with TRBD1 identical over 10 bases. V lost 8 bases to trimming and J lost 5 bases; unmatched junction nucleotides: 10. The length of the CDR3 is 15 residues. The germline V gene encodes CDR1 LNHDA and CDR2 SQIVND (reference sequence).

V usage is TRBV7-3 and J usage is TRBJ2-3, with D perhaps TRBD2 (5 bases). CDR1 is SGHTA and CDR2 is FQGTGA in the germline V gene. The V end lost 6 bases, the J end lost 2 bases, and 15 bases lay between the germline ends. The CDR3 consists of 15 residues. The CDR3 sequence is CASRLSGFDTDTQYF. CDR3 nucleotides: TGTGCCAGCAGATTGAGCGGATTTGACACAGATACGCAGTATTTT.

The V call is TRBV5-4, the J call TRBJ1-5; 7 nucleotides match TRBD1. The V gene's germline CDR1 is SGHNT and CDR2 YYREEE (reference sequence). The V and J ends lost 0 bases and 7 bases, in that order; junction bases with no gene match: 4. CDR3 length: 14 residues. DNA for the CDR3: TGTGCCAGCAGCTTGGGAGGGGGCAGGCAGCCCCAGCATTTT. Translated: CASSLGGGRQPQHF.

DNA of the CDR3: TGTGCCAGCAGCTACTCGGACATTGAAGCTTTCTTT. Translation: CASSYSDIEAFF. The chain is built from TRBV7-9 and TRBJ1-1; D may be TRBD1 (5 bases). Germline V gene lookup returns CDR1 SEHNR and CDR2 FQNEAQ (reference sequence). The CDR3 runs 12 residues. The V end was cut by 4 bases, the J end by 7 bases, with 10 bases between. Complete variable domain (other parts from reference TRBV7-9 and TRBJ1-1): DTGVSQNPRHKITKRGQNVTFRCDPISEHNRLYWYRQTLGQGPEFLTYFQNEAQLEKSRLLSDRFSAERPKGSFSTLEIQRTEQGDSAMYLCASSYSDIEAFFGQGTRLTVV.

The V and J genes are TRBV6-5 and TRBJ1-2, with a weak D call TRBD1 (6 bases). The CDR3 has 14 amino acids. The germline V and J ends were trimmed by 7 bases and 2 bases, with 14 bases remaining between them. Germline CDR1 MNHEY, CDR2 SVGAGI. Written as DNA, the CDR3 is TGTGCCAGCACTCCGGGGGGGGGCAACTATGGCTACACCTTC. Encoded protein: CASTPGGGNYGYTF.

The chain carries TRBV5-1 and TRBJ2-5; 10 bases align to TRBD1. With V trimmed by 4 bases and J by 2 bases, 11 bases remained unmatched. The germline CDR1 and CDR2 sequences are SGHRS and YFSETQ. The CDR3 spans 17 residues. The CDR3: CASSPGPDRGQQETQYF. CDR3 sequence (DNA): TGCGCCAGCAGCCCCGGCCCTGACAGGGGGCAGCAAGAGACCCAGTACTTC. Using reference TRBV5-1 and TRBJ2-5 for the parts outside the CDR3, the full variable domain is KAGVTQTPRYLIKTRGQQVTLSCSPISGHRSVSWYQQTPGQGLQFLFEYFSETQRNKGNFPGRFSGRQFSNSRSEMNVSTLELGDSALYLCASSPGPDRGQQETQYFGPGTRLLVL.

CDR3 DNA: TGTGCCAGCAGCTGGCCCCGAGAGGCAGGGCTAAGCGAGCAGTACTTC. Encoded protein: CASSWPREAGLSEQYF. The chain links TRBV7-9 to TRBJ2-7; D is possibly TRBD1 (5 bases). The CDR3 sequence is 16 residues long. Germline loops: CDR1 SEHNR, CDR2 FQNEAQ (reference sequence). The V gene lost 4 bases and the J gene lost 6 bases, with 22 bases spanning the gap.

The chain uses TRBV7-8 and TRBJ2-7; perhaps TRBD1 as D (6 bases). The CDR3 sequence is 15 residues long. Looked up from germline, CDR1 is SGHVS and CDR2 is FQNEAQ. V was shortened by 0 bases and J by 3 bases, with 12 bases between the two germline ends. The chain's CDR3 is CASSLALYRVYEQYF. CDR3 DNA: TGTGCCAGCAGCTTAGCCCTCTACAGGGTCTACGAGCAGTACTTC.

The chain has TRBV28 and TRBJ1-2, with D possibly TRBD1 on 6 matching bases. Germline CDR1 MDHEN, CDR2 SYDVKM. This CDR3 has 14 amino acids. V was cut by 7 bases and J by 1 base, with 13 bases left in between. CDR3 bases: TGTGCCAGCACCTGGGGGCAGAGTAACTATGGCTACACCTTC. It translates to CASTWGQSNYGYTF.

With respect to this clone: A junction end diverges from the germline sequence, so it may reflect a read error. The V call is TRBV7-7, the J call TRBJ2-3; 10 nucleotides match TRBD2. This CDR3 region has 16 residues. In germline, CDR1 is SSHAT, CDR2 FNYEAQ (reference sequence). CDR3 sequence: CASSQMASGGRNTQYF. The DNA of the CDR3 is TGTGCTAGCAGTCAAATGGCTAGCGGGGGTCGGAATACGCAGTATTTT.

V usage is TRBV10-1 and J usage is TRBJ2-2, with D perhaps matching TRBD1 (6 bases). V was shortened by 8 bases and J by 4 bases, with 14 bases between the two germline ends. The CDR3 contains 14 residues. The germline V gene has CDR1 WNHNN and CDR2 SYGVQD (reference sequence). CDR3 sequence reads: CASRPGQTTGELFF. For the CDR3, the DNA is TGCGCCAGCCGCCCCGGACAGACCACCGGGGAGCTGTTTTTT.

This sequence joins TRBV7-2 and TRBJ2-1; 7 bases are a match to TRBD1. The germline CDR1 and CDR2 sequences are SGHTA and FQGNSA. The CDR3 is 15 residues long. V trimming: 4 bases; J trimming: 4 bases; junction bases outside the gene matches: 7. The CDR3, as DNA: TGTGCCAGCAGCTCCCGGGACAGCATATACAATGAGCAGTTCTTC. It translates to CASSSRDSIYNEQFF.

The V and J genes are TRBV4-3 and TRBJ2-7; D unclear. Trimming stripped 0 bases from V and 4 bases from J, with 16 bases between. The CDR3 is 16 amino acids. The germline CDR1 and CDR2 sequences are LGHNA and YSLEER. The CDR3: CASSQDLSRSRYEQYF. The CDR3 DNA reads TGCGCCAGCAGCCAAGACCTCTCCAGGTCTCGGTACGAGCAGTACTTC.

The V call is TRBV9, the J call TRBJ2-7; a weak D match, TRBD1 (6 bases). Deletions cut 2 bases from V and 0 bases from J, with 9 bases between. Germline CDR1 and CDR2: SGDLS and YYNGEE. The CDR3 sequence is 14 residues long. The DNA of the CDR3 is TGTGCCAGCAGCGTGGACAGAGGCTCCTACGAGCAGTACTTC. This translates into CASSVDRGSYEQYF.

This clone turned up a few times. The rearrangement joins TRBV5-1 to TRBJ1-2, with TRBD1 as a possible D gene (6 bases). V was clipped by 1 base and J by 2 bases, with 15 bases between them. This CDR3 region has 16 residues. Germline V gene data show CDR1 as SGHRS and CDR2 as YFSETQ. The CDR3 loop reads CASSLLTGTLNYGYTF. CDR3 DNA sequence: TGCGCCAGCAGCTTGTTAACAGGGACCCTCAACTATGGCTACACCTTC.

The V call is TRBV27, the J call TRBJ1-4, with a tentative D call TRBD1 (6 bases). Germline V lookup: CDR1 MNHEY, CDR2 SMNVEV (reference sequence). This CDR3 contains 14 residues. Trimming took 4 bases from V and 8 from J, leaving 14 bases between them. CDR3 DNA: TGTGCCAGCAGTTCGGCGACAGGCTCCGAAAAACTGTTTTTT. The encoded protein is CASSSATGSEKLFF. Full variable domain (remainder filled in from reference TRBV27 and TRBJ1-4): EAQVTQNPRYLITVTGKKLTVTCSQNMNHEYMSWYRQDPGLGLRQIYYSMNVEVTDKGDVPEGYKVSRKEKRNFPLILESPSPNQTSLYFCASSSATGSEKLFFGSGTQLSVL.

The chain links TRBV19 to TRBJ1-5, with no clear D. CDR1 LNHDA and CDR2 SQIVND come from the germline V gene (reference sequence). The CDR3 runs to 16 residues. Trimming stripped 1 base from V and 4 bases from J, with 14 bases between. For the CDR3, the DNA is TGTGCCAGTAGTATAGTAGGCGGTTCGGGTAATCAGCCCCAGCATTTT. Translation gives CASSIVGGSGNQPQHF.

The rearrangement joins TRBV12-1 to TRBJ1-2. TRBV12-1 is a documented pseudogene. The CDR3 contains 14 residues. The CDR3 reads CASSAGRWIYGYTF. DNA for the CDR3: TGTGCCAGCAGCGCGGGACGGTGGATTTATGGCTACACCTTC.

In DNA, the CDR3 is TGCGCCAGCAGCAACCGGGACAGGGCCCTCAGGGATTCACCCCTCCACTTT. Its translation is CASSNRDRALRDSPLHF. V usage is TRBV5-1 and J usage is TRBJ1-6; 9 bases match TRBD1. CDR1 is SGHRS, CDR2 YFSETQ, per germline. Unmatched junction bases numbered 13, after V lost 4 bases and J lost 8 bases. The CDR3 consists of 17 residues.

The CDR3 protein is CASFEGRITDTQYF. The CDR3 nucleotides are TGCGCCAGCTTCGAGGGCAGGATTACAGATACGCAGTATTTT. This sequence joins TRBV5-1 and TRBJ2-3; D is perhaps TRBD2 (5 bases). The CDR3 spans 14 residues. With 7 bases removed from V and 3 bases from J, the gap between germline ends came to 15 bases. From germline, CDR1 is SGHRS and CDR2 YFSETQ.